These 13 T cell receptor beta chains were all obtained from the same sample, sequenced in a study of T cell responses to AZD1222 COVID-19 vaccine. Sequenced by immunoSEQ multiplex PCR; TCRdb stores in-frame clones only, minus some. Among more than 95,000 clones, 85% to 90% were seen once, and the ten largest hold approximately 45%. Source: peripheral blood, taken 28 days after the second AZD1222 dose. The receptors here all came from an adult who received the AZD1222 COVID-19 vaccine.

The chain uses TRBV7-9 and TRBJ2-7; TRBD2 agrees at 7 bases. There are 15 residues in the CDR3. Trimming cost V 5 bases and J 2 bases; bases outside gene matches: 9. In germline, CDR1 is SEHNR, CDR2 FQNEAQ (reference sequence). This CDR3 is CASSEVASGTYEQYF. The CDR3 DNA follows: TGTGCCAGCAGCGAAGTGGCTAGCGGAACCTACGAGCAGTACTTC.

The chain has TRBV19 and TRBJ2-7; the D gene is possibly TRBD2 (6 bases). V gave up 0 bases and J gave up 5 bases, with 17 bases separating them. In germline, CDR1 is LNHDA, CDR2 SQIVND (reference sequence). This CDR3 has 16 residues. CDR3 protein: CASSIDGLIPRDEQYF. The CDR3 nucleotides are TGTGCCAGTAGTATAGACGGACTAATACCCAGAGACGAGCAGTACTTC.

This chain links TRBV27 with TRBJ1-1; D not certain. Germline CDR1 is MNHEY and CDR2 is SMNVEV (reference sequence). With 7 bases removed from V and 0 bases from J, the gap between germline ends came to 18 bases. The CDR3 is 16 residues long. For the CDR3, the DNA is TGTGCCAGCACCCCCGGGAGACTGCACCTGAACACTGAAGCTTTCTTT. As protein: CASTPGRLHLNTEAFF.

V usage is TRBV10-3 and J usage is TRBJ2-7; D ambiguous. The germline V and J ends were trimmed by 3 bases and 3 bases, with 12 bases remaining between them. Per the germline V gene, CDR1 is ENHRY and CDR2 is SYGVKD. CDR3 length: 14 amino acids. The CDR3 protein is CAISDSLGNYEQYF. In DNA form, the CDR3 reads TGTGCCATCAGTGACAGCCTAGGAAACTACGAGCAGTACTTC.

This sequence joins TRBV7-8 and TRBJ2-7, with D maybe TRBD2 (5 bases). There are 17 residues in the CDR3. CDR1 SGHVS and CDR2 FQNEAQ come from the germline V gene. V dropped 1 base and J dropped 3 bases, with 19 bases sitting between them. The CDR3 DNA follows: TGTGCCAGCAGCTTAGAGGAGGAGTCGTGGGAAGTCTACGAGCAGTACTTC. It yields the protein CASSLEEESWEVYEQYF.

This chain joins TRBV6-2 or TRBV6-3 and TRBJ2-5; no clear D gene. The length of the CDR3 is 14 residues. Germline V lookup: CDR1 MNHEY, CDR2 SVGEGT. V lost 0 bases, J lost 2 bases, and 7 bases lay in between. CDR3 DNA sequence: TGTGCCAGCAGTTACTCCAACGGTCAAGAGACCCAGTACTTC. Translated: CASSYSNGQETQYF.

The J gene is TRBJ2-2, the V gene TRBV27; 11 bases line up with TRBD2. The V gene end was trimmed by 5 bases and the J gene end by 0 bases; junction bases not matched to a gene: 11. The CDR3 covers 19 residues. The germline V gene has CDR1 MNHEY and CDR2 SMNVEV (reference sequence). CDR3 coding DNA: TGTGCCAGCAGTCCACTGGGGCTAGCGGGAGGAGCGAACACCGGGGAGCTGTTTTTT. Translating gives CASSPLGLAGGANTGELFF.

This chain joins TRBV27 and TRBJ2-1; TRBD1 is a possible D gene (6 bases). This CDR3 region has 13 residues. V lost 6 bases to trimming and J lost 7 bases, with 13 bases between them. Germline CDR1 MNHEY, CDR2 SMNVEV (reference sequence). Here the CDR3 reads CASRDTGSNEQFF. CDR3 in DNA: TGTGCCAGCAGAGACACAGGGAGTAATGAGCAGTTCTTC.

This rearrangement joins TRBV7-9 to TRBJ2-3; 8 bases are a match to TRBD2. J was trimmed by 8 bases and V by 4 bases; bases with no gene match: 14. The CDR3 is made up of 16 amino acids. Germline CDR1 and CDR2: SEHNR and FQNEAQ (reference sequence). The DNA for the CDR3 is TGTGCCAGCAGCTCCCCGCGGGGGGCAGAAAATCCTACGCAGTATTTT. Translation: CASSSPRGAENPTQYF.

This clone occurred many times. The gene calls are TRBV7-9 and TRBJ2-1; 11 positions agree with TRBD2. V lost 5 bases to trimming and J lost 4 bases; unmatched junction nucleotides: 10. Germline assignment: CDR1 SEHNR and CDR2 FQNEAQ (reference sequence). The CDR3 length is 17 residues. The CDR3 here is CASSRRQLAGDYNEQFF. The CDR3 DNA sequence: TGTGCCAGCAGCCGACGACAACTAGCGGGGGATTACAATGAGCAGTTCTTC.

The V and J genes are TRBV10-3 and TRBJ2-5; 10 nucleotides align to TRBD2. J gave up 5 bases and V 3 bases, and 6 bases lay outside the gene matches. CDR3 length equals 15 residues. Germline CDR1 reads ENHRY; CDR2 reads SYGVKD. The CDR3: CAISDLGSGRETQYF. The CDR3, as DNA: TGTGCCATCAGTGATCTAGGTAGCGGGAGGGAGACCCAGTACTTC.

The chain carries TRBV7-2 and TRBJ1-2; D is possibly TRBD1 (6 bases). CDR1 and CDR2 (germline): SGHTA, FQGNSA. The CDR3 extends over 15 amino acids. V shed 5 bases and J shed 1 base, with 14 bases lying between them. The CDR3 region is CASSTRTAFNYGYTF. CDR3 DNA: TGTGCCAGCAGCACTCGGACAGCTTTTAACTATGGCTACACCTTC.

The V gene is TRBV6-5, the J gene TRBJ2-7; 7 bases fit TRBD1. J gave up 6 bases and V 5 bases, and 4 bases lay outside the gene matches. Germline assignment: CDR1 MNHEY and CDR2 SVGAGI. CDR3 length: 12 amino acids. Written as DNA, the CDR3 is TGTGCCAGCAGTCGACAGGGATCCGAGCAGTACTTC. Its protein is CASSRQGSEQYF.